Each of the 7 T cell receptor beta chains below was sequenced from the same sample in a study of T cell responses to AZD1222 COVID-19 vaccine. Sequencing used immunoSEQ multiplex PCR; TCRdb keeps in-frame clones, though not all of them. The table records approximately 170,000 clones, 80% to 90% of them present only once. Specimen: peripheral blood, collected on day 0 of AZD1222 vaccination. These receptors came from an adult in good health.

The rearrangement uses TRBV5-1 and TRBJ2-2; D ambiguous. The CDR3 has 15 residues. Germline V lookup: CDR1 SGHRS, CDR2 YFSETQ. V gave up 0 bases and J gave up 3 bases, with 9 bases separating them. The CDR3 region is CASSLGQPHTGELFF. CDR3 nucleotide sequence: TGCGCCAGCAGCTTGGGCCAACCTCACACCGGGGAGCTGTTTTTT.

V gene TRBV25-1 combines with J gene TRBJ1-1; possible D gene TRBD1, 6 bases. CDR3 length equals 16 residues. Per the germline V gene, CDR1 is MGHDK and CDR2 is SYGVNS. Trimming pared 4 bases from V and 10 bases from J, leaving 25 bases between. The CDR3 DNA follows: TGTGCCAGCAGTGGGACAGCGGAGGACAGATCTTCGGGAGCTTTCTTT. Protein: CASSGTAEDRSSGAFF.

The chain is built from TRBV7-3 and TRBJ1-5; 10 bases align to TRBD1. CDR3 length equals 15 residues. V dropped 5 bases and J dropped 6; count of bases not matched to a gene: 7. Germline-derived CDR1 and CDR2 are SGHTA and FQGTGA. The CDR3, as DNA: TGTGCCAGCAGCCACCTGACAGGGGGCCGTCAGCCCCAGCATTTT. Protein: CASSHLTGGRQPQHF.

The chain uses TRBV9 and TRBJ1-1; D remains ambiguous. CDR1 is SGDLS and CDR2 is YYNGEE in the germline V gene. The CDR3 length is 13 residues. V was shortened by 0 bases and J by 4 bases, with 7 bases between the two germline ends. The CDR3 loop reads CASSVGVATEAFF. CDR3 nucleotide sequence: TGTGCCAGCAGCGTAGGTGTGGCCACTGAAGCTTTCTTT. Variable domain in full (rest from reference TRBV9 and TRBJ1-1): DSGVTQTPKHLITATGQRVTLRCSPRSGDLSVYWYQQSLDQGLQFLIQYYNGEERAKGNILERFSAQQFPDLHSELNLSSLELGDSALYFCASSVGVATEAFFGQGTRLTVV.

This chain uses TRBV3-1 (or the pseudogene TRBV3-2) with TRBJ1-2; no firm D call. The CDR3 has 12 residues. The germline V gene has CDR1 LGHDT and CDR2 YNNKEL (reference sequence). The V and J ends lost 2 bases and 4 bases respectively, with 5 bases between them. CDR3 nucleotides: TGTGCCAGCAGCCAACGGGGCTATGGCTACACCTTC. Its protein product is CASSQRGYGYTF.

To note about this clone: An end of the junction does not agree with germline; a read error may underlie this. The chain uses TRBV7-7 and TRBJ2-7; tentatively, D is TRBD2 (5 bases). This CDR3 has 14 residues. CDR1 and CDR2 from the germline V gene are SSHAT and FNYEAQ (reference sequence). Written as DNA, the CDR3 is TGTGCTAGCAGCCCTACTGGGCGGGTCTACGAGCAGTACTTC. This translates into CASSPTGRVYEQYF.

This sequence joins TRBV27 and TRBJ1-6; tentative D call: TRBD1 (6 bases). In germline, CDR1 is MNHEY, CDR2 SMNVEV (reference sequence). V was cut by 7 bases and J by 7 bases, with 17 bases left in between. The CDR3 is 15 amino acids. The CDR3 is CASTPGGGFNSPLHF. Written as DNA, the CDR3 is TGTGCCAGCACCCCCGGAGGGGGTTTCAATTCACCCCTCCACTTT.